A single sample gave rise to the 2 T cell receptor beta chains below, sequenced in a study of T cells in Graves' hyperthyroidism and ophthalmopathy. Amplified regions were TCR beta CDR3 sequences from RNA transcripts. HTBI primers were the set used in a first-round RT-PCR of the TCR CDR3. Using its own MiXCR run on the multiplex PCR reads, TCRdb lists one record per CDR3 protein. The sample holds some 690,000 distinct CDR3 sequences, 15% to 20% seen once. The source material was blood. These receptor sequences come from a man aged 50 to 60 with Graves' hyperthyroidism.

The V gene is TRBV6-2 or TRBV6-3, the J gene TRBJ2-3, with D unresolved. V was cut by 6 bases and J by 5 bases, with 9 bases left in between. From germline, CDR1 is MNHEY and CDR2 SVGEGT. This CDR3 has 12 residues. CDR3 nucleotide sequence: TGTGCCAGCAGGCATCTGGAAGATACGCAGTATTTT. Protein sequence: CASRHLEDTQYF.

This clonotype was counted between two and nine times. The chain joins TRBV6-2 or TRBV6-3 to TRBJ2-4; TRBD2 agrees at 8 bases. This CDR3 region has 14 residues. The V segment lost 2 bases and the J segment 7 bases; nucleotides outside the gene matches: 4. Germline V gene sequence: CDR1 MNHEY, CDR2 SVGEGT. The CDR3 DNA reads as TGTGCCAGCAGTTACAGCGGGAGCATGAACATTCAGTACTTC. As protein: CASSYSGSMNIQYF.